This TCR beta chain was sequenced in a study of T cells after yellow fever vaccination. V was trimmed by 1 base and J by 6 bases, leaving 12 bases between them. The CDR3 spans 14 residues. Germline values: CDR1 SGHAT, CDR2 FQNNGV. This clonotype came up a few times. As TCR cDNA was made by 5'RACE template switching, a universal primer site and UMIs were added. MiXCR, applied by TCRdb to the 5' RACE reads, yields one record per CDR3 protein. In the table there are 500,000 to 650,000 distinct CDR3 sequences, around an eighth of which are singletons. The receptor was derived from a man aged 25-45 years who received the YFV17D yellow fever vaccine. The genes are TRBV11-2 and TRBJ1-2, with D uncertain. This specimen consisted of PBMCs, obtained on the day of the yellow fever booster vaccination. The chain's CDR3 is CASSLVASTNGYTF. The CDR3 coding sequence is TGTGCCAGCAGCTTAGTGGCCAGTACGAATGGCTACACCTTC.